This T cell receptor (beta chain) was found in a study of blood T cell repertoires in COVID-19. Study-wide background: T cells, B-cell-depleted T cells, or PBMCs supplied cDNA or gDNA.

It was during active infection that Seattle patients were enrolled and then longitudinally followed. In the original workflow: Counts of nucleated cells, estimated from reference gene primer amplification, were obtained. Clones were sequenced by immunoSEQ multiplex PCR, and TCRdb holds only the in-frame ones, with some missing. The DNA was the basis for D and trimming; V, J and clone size are from that table. The sample consists of under 65,000 clones, 80% to 90% of them appearing once. Trimming removed 6 bases at V and 4 bases at J, with 10 bases between. CDR1 and CDR2 (germline): SGHTA, FQGNSA. This CDR3 contains 13 residues.

The sample taken for sequencing was peripheral blood. This chain joins TRBV7-2 and TRBJ2-1, with D perhaps TRBD1 (5 bases). The clonotype comes from a man aged 55 to 70 with COVID-19, enrolled during active disease. This chain's CDR3 is CASSWTKYNEQFF. The CDR3 coding sequence is TGTGCCAGCAGTTGGACAAAATACAATGAGCAGTTCTTC.